This T cell receptor beta chain originates from a study of blood T cell repertoires in COVID-19. CDR3 length: 11 amino acids. CDR1 is LGHDT, CDR2 YNNKEL, per germline (reference sequence). With 3 bases removed from V and 8 bases from J, the gap between germline ends came to 5 bases. Profiled with immunoSEQ multiplex PCR; TCRdb holds only in-frame clones, not every one. Counted here are 90,000 to 100,000 clones, about 88% occurring once; the ten biggest clones make up about 1.7%. The clonotype originates from a man at least 80 years old with acute or convalescent COVID-19. The gene calls are TRBV3-1 (or the pseudogene TRBV3-2) and TRBJ2-1; unclear D gene. The source material was peripheral blood. The CDR3, as DNA: TGTGCCAGCAGCCAGCGAGATGAGCAGTTCTTC. This encodes CASSQRDEQFF.